This entry lists 8 T cell receptor beta chains sequenced from one sample in a study of control samples from healthy donors and cancer patients (dated by TCRdb to 2020 to 2022). Library creation used the immunoSEQ multiplex PCR assay. The immuneACCESS repertoire file appears here via TCRdb, limited to in-frame rearrangements. These files lack a portion of the clones; in checked studies, under half of the deficit traces to unresolved V genes, and the cause of the others is not known. For this sample there are tens of thousands of clones; roughly 89% appear just once. 7.6% of the sample comes from the top ten. Source material: blood. The receptors here all came from an older woman in good health.

V is TRBV15 and J is TRBJ1-6; the D is unclear. The CDR3 sequence is 14 residues long. V lost 3 bases to trimming and J lost 6 bases, with 9 bases between them. Per the germline V gene, CDR1 is LNHNV and CDR2 is YYDKDF (reference sequence). CDR3 amino acids: CATSRGRSNSPLHF. The DNA of the CDR3 is TGTGCCACCAGCAGGGGGAGGAGTAATTCACCCCTCCACTTT.

The chain uses TRBV28 and TRBJ2-3, with 7 bases aligning to TRBD1. The V gene end was trimmed by 4 bases and the J gene end by 1 base; junction bases not matched to a gene: 2. This CDR3 region has 14 residues. CDR1 and CDR2 from the germline V gene are MDHEN and SYDVKM. CDR3 protein: CASSSGQRTDTQYF. CDR3 nucleotides: TGTGCCAGCAGTTCGGGACAGCGCACAGATACGCAGTATTTT.

This clone was seen once. The rearrangement joins TRBV6-5 to TRBJ1-1, with 8 bases lining up with TRBD1. V lost 4 bases, J lost 1 base, and 5 bases stayed unmatched. In germline, CDR1 is MNHEY, CDR2 SVGAGI. This CDR3 region has 15 residues. As DNA, the CDR3 is TGTGCCAGCAGTTCACAGGGGGGAGGGAACACTGAAGCTTTCTTT. This codes for CASSSQGGGNTEAFF.

J is TRBJ2-1 and V is TRBV28, with 9 bases fitting TRBD2. The CDR3 consists of 14 residues. In germline, CDR1 is MDHEN, CDR2 SYDVKM. J gave up 6 bases and V 7 bases, and 7 bases lay outside the gene matches. The CDR3 DNA is TGTGCCAGCACCGAGACTAGCGGCTTCAATGAGCAGTTCTTC. The encoded protein is CASTETSGFNEQFF.

The chain has TRBV5-1 and TRBJ2-1; TRBD1 matches at 8 bases. Per the germline V gene, CDR1 is SGHRS and CDR2 is YFSETQ. V was pared by 4 bases and J by 7 bases, with 7 bases of the junction left unmatched. The CDR3 consists of 14 residues. Written as DNA, the CDR3 is TGCGCCAGCAGCCTCAGGGGGCGCGCGAATGAGCAGTTCTTC. Its translation is CASSLRGRANEQFF.

The J gene is TRBJ2-5, the V gene TRBV15; D ambiguous. The CDR3 loop spans 13 amino acids. Germline CDR1 is LNHNV and CDR2 is YYDKDF (reference sequence). V gave up 3 bases and J gave up 2 bases, with 7 bases separating them. The DNA of the CDR3 is TGTGCCACCAGCAGGGCAGCACAAGAGACCCAGTACTTC. Its protein is CATSRAAQETQYF.

V gene TRBV5-6 combines with J gene TRBJ1-2, with D unclear. Germline values: CDR1 SGHDT, CDR2 YYEEEE. Trimming cost V 5 bases and J 4 bases, with 12 bases left between them. This CDR3 comprises 13 residues. The DNA of the CDR3 is TGTGCCAGCAGGGAGGAAGGCTTCTATGGCTACACCTTC. Translating gives CASREEGFYGYTF. The complete variable domain, with remaining parts taken from reference TRBV5-6 and TRBJ1-2, reads DAGVTQSPTHLIKTRGQQVTLRCSPKSGHDTVSWYQQALGQGPQFIFQYYEEEERQRGNFPDRFSGHQFPNYSSELNVNALLLGDSALYLCASREEGFYGYTFGSGTRLTVV.

The chain couples TRBV3-1 (or the pseudogene TRBV3-2) to TRBJ2-1; D not resolved. The CDR3 is made up of 17 amino acids. Germline values: CDR1 LGHDT, CDR2 YNNKEL (reference sequence). Trimming took 2 bases from V and 6 from J, leaving 20 bases between them. The CDR3 here is CASSQLFSAKSRNEQFF. In DNA form, the CDR3 reads TGTGCCAGCAGCCAATTGTTTTCGGCAAAAAGTCGCAATGAGCAGTTCTTC.